The rows below give T cell receptor beta chains drawn from one sample of a study of graft-versus-host responses after intestinal transplantation. TCRdb's table, derived via immunoSEQ multiplex PCR, lists solely in-frame clones and lacks some. The sample consists of nearly 9,000 clones, 27% of them appearing once. The material sequenced was alloreactive CD8+ T cells from a mixed lymphocyte reaction culture, taken before transplantation. Source of these receptors: a human patient who was an organ donor for intestinal transplantation. Each CDR3 is given with its conserved first and last residue. Each record gives: J gene, D gene, V gene, clone size, CDR3 protein, CDR3 DNA. A D gene is named only where the DNA matches it firmly. Some rows mark clone size as missing; the rest say once, few, many or name a class of expanded clone.

>TRBJ2-7|TRBD2|TRBV11-2|.
CASSLGGGPTYEQYF
TGTGCCAGCAGCTTAGGCGGGGGGCCTACCTACGAGCAGTACTTC
>TRBJ1-2|.|TRBV4-3|.
CASSQEVFGEGYTF
TGCGCCAGCAGCCAAGAGGTGTTCGGGGAGGGCTACACCTTC
>TRBJ2-1|.|TRBV5-4|medium-sized
CASSLLDNEQFF
TGTGCCAGCAGCTTACTAGACAATGAGCAGTTCTTC
>TRBJ2-1|.|TRBV4-1|.
CASSQVRSSYNEQFF
TGCGCCAGCAGCCAAGTACGGAGCTCCTACAATGAGCAGTTCTTC
>TRBJ1-5|.|TRBV2|medium-sized
CASMRAYSNQPQHF
TGTGCCAGCATGCGGGCCTATAGCAATCAGCCCCAGCATTTT
>TRBJ2-5|.|TRBV6-5|.
CASNSTSTGLETQYF
TGTGCCAGCAATTCCACCTCCACAGGGCTCGAGACCCAGTACTTC
>TRBJ2-5|.|TRBV6-6|few
CASSSPGETQYF
TGTGCCAGCAGCTCCCCGGGGGAGACCCAGTACTTC
>TRBJ1-3|.|TRBV7-8|few
CASSPQRGRQPGNTIYF
TGTGCCAGCAGCCCCCAAAGGGGACGGCAACCTGGAAACACCATATATTTT
>TRBJ2-7|TRBD1|TRBV5-6|few
CASSLFPTGASYEQYF
TGTGCCAGCAGCTTGTTCCCGACAGGGGCCTCCTACGAGCAGTACTTC
>TRBJ2-7|TRBD2|TRBV5-6|medium-sized
CASSSIPGLAVYEQYF
TGTGCCAGCAGCTCCATTCCGGGACTAGCGGTCTACGAGCAGTACTTC
>TRBJ2-1|TRBD2|TRBV27|.
CASSLRRELLGNEQFF
TGTGCCAGCAGTTTACGGCGGGAGTTGTTGGGGAATGAGCAGTTCTTC
>TRBJ1-5|.|TRBV6-5|few
CASSYSMRRDQHF
TGTGCCAGCAGTTACTCGATGCGGCGGGACCAGCATTTT
>TRBJ2-7|.|TRBV27|medium-sized
CASSLGGDEQYF
TGTGCCAGCAGTTTAGGGGGCGACGAGCAGTACTTC
>TRBJ2-6|.|TRBV19|medium-sized
CASSTEDREGGANVLTF
TGTGCCAGTAGTACCGAGGACAGGGAGGGTGGGGCCAACGTCCTGACTTTC
>TRBJ1-2|TRBD1|TRBV5-6|.
CASSLVRTGGLDGYTF
TGTGCCAGCAGCTTGGTTCGAACAGGGGGCTTAGATGGCTACACCTTC
>TRBJ1-2|.|TRBV27|medium-sized
CASSYGGANYGYTF
TGTGCCAGCAGTTACGGGGGTGCTAACTATGGCTACACCTTC
>TRBJ2-7|.|TRBV4-1|large
CASSQEGQTYEQYF
TGCGCCAGCAGCCAAGAAGGACAGACCTACGAGCAGTACTTC
>TRBJ2-3|TRBD1|TRBV27|once
CASSRPLSTGMGTDTQYF
TGTGCCAGCAGTCGCCCCCTTTCGACAGGGATGGGCACAGATACGCAGTATTTT
>TRBJ1-6|TRBD1|TRBV7-6|.
CATRTGPYNSPLHF
TGTGCCACCCGGACAGGGCCTTATAATTCACCCCTCCACTTT
>TRBJ1-5|TRBD1|TRBV5-8|.
CASSLLTGGDQPQHF
TGTGCCAGCAGCTTGCTGACAGGGGGCGATCAGCCCCAGCATTTT
>TRBJ2-7|TRBD2|TRBV4-1|few
CASSLLAGSPYEQYF
TGCGCCAGCAGCCTCTTAGCGGGGTCCCCCTACGAGCAGTACTTC
>TRBJ1-2|TRBD1|TRBV7-6|.
CASSPGGGNYGYTF
TGTGCCAGCAGCCCAGGGGGTGGGAACTATGGCTACACCTTC
>TRBJ2-1|TRBD2|TRBV11-2|.
CASSLLAGGHNEQFF
TGTGCCAGCAGCTTACTAGCGGGAGGCCACAATGAGCAGTTCTTC
>TRBJ2-7|TRBD1|TRBV11-1|few
CASSMTGGEQYF
TGTGCCAGCAGCATGACAGGGGGCGAGCAGTACTTC
>TRBJ2-7|TRBD2|TRBV4-1|medium-sized
CASSLGGGARDEQYF
TGCGCCAGCAGCCTCGGGGGGGGCGCGAGGGACGAGCAGTACTTC
>TRBJ2-7|.|TRBV6-8|few
CASTPGVTYEQYF
TGTGCCAGCACTCCGGGGGTAACCTACGAGCAGTACTTC
>TRBJ1-1|.|TRBV10-3|few
CAISESPFRVMGTEAFF
TGTGCCATCAGTGAGTCCCCATTCAGGGTAATGGGAACTGAAGCTTTCTTT
>TRBJ2-1|.|TRBV6-4|few
CASSEGRGPYNEQFF
TGTGCCAGCAGTGAGGGTCGGGGCCCCTACAATGAGCAGTTCTTC
>TRBJ2-2|.|TRBV29-1|few
CSVFDGPNTGELFF
TGCAGCGTTTTTGACGGCCCCAACACCGGGGAGCTGTTTTTT
>TRBJ2-3|.|TRBV5-1|once
CASSPPGLSTDTQYF
TGCGCCAGCAGCCCACCGGGACTCAGCACAGATACGCAGTATTTT
>TRBJ2-7|TRBD2|TRBV11-1|few
CASSFEGGTYEQYF
TGTGCCAGCAGCTTCGAGGGAGGGACCTACGAGCAGTACTTC
>TRBJ2-1|.|TRBV5-5|.
CASSLYPVSSYNEQFF
TGTGCCAGCAGCTTGTACCCAGTAAGCTCCTACAATGAGCAGTTCTTC
>TRBJ2-7|TRBD1|TRBV7-9|medium-sized
CASSTQRGQGPSYEQYF
TGTGCCAGCAGCACACAGAGGGGACAGGGTCCCTCCTACGAGCAGTACTTC
>TRBJ2-7|TRBD1|TRBV5-5|large
CASSHLTGAYEQYF
TGTGCCAGCAGCCATTTGACAGGGGCCTACGAGCAGTACTTC
>TRBJ2-7|.|TRBV11-3|few
CASSLGTLPYEQYF
TGTGCCAGCAGCTTAGGGACTTTACCTTACGAGCAGTACTTC
>TRBJ2-1|.|TRBV6-1|.
CASSTPGPEQFF
TGTGCCAGCAGTACTCCGGGACCCGAGCAGTTCTTC
>TRBJ2-1|.|TRBV11-3|.
CASSLGFYNEQFF
TGTGCCAGCAGCTTGGGATTCTACAATGAGCAGTTCTTC
>TRBJ2-4|.|TRBV21-1|.
CASSKGRSALAGELVNIQYF
TGTGCCAGCAGCAAAGGGCGGTCCGCACTAGCGGGAGAGTTGGTGAACATTCAGTACTTC
>TRBJ2-3|.|TRBV6-9|many
CASSWTNTDTQYF
TGTGCCAGCAGTTGGACAAACACAGATACGCAGTATTTT
>TRBJ2-7|.|TRBV4-1|.
CASSQVADGNYEQYF
TGCGCCAGCAGCCAAGTAGCAGACGGAAACTACGAGCAGTACTTC
>TRBJ2-7|TRBD2|TRBV7-6|.
CASSLGGGSYEQYF
TGTGCCAGCAGCTTAGGGGGGGGTTCCTACGAGCAGTACTTC
>TRBJ2-7|.|TRBV4-2|few
CASSQALASYEQYF
TGTGCCAGCAGCCAAGCCCTGGCGTCCTACGAGCAGTACTTC
>TRBJ2-7|.|TRBV6-5|.
CASTPNSENWDEQYF
TGTGCCAGCACCCCCAACTCAGAGAATTGGGACGAGCAGTACTTC
>TRBJ2-7|.|TRBV2|few
CASSEGIGEFHEQYF
TGTGCCAGCAGCGAGGGGATAGGGGAGTTCCACGAGCAGTACTTC
>TRBJ1-1|.|TRBV18|.
CASSPRQADTEAFF
TGTGCCAGCTCACCCCGGCAGGCCGACACTGAAGCTTTCTTT
>TRBJ2-7|.|TRBV7-9|.
CASSLSITGEQYF
TGTGCCAGCAGCTTATCCATTACAGGCGAGCAGTACTTC
>TRBJ1-1|.|TRBV10-3|.
CAISQANTKGAFF
TGTGCCATCAGTCAAGCGAACACAAAAGGGGCTTTCTTT
>TRBJ1-1|.|TRBV11-3|.
CASSLLDGEAFF
TGTGCCAGCAGCCTCCTAGACGGAGAAGCTTTCTTT
>TRBJ2-6|.|TRBV7-6|few
CASSPTSAGANVLTF
TGTGCCAGCAGCCCAACGAGTGCTGGGGCCAACGTCCTGACTTTC
>TRBJ1-2|.|TRBV10-3|.
CASSEPQDSFYGYTF
TGTGCCAGCAGTGAACCCCAGGACAGCTTCTATGGCTACACCTTC
>TRBJ1-2|.|TRBV30|few
CAWRVGGARGYTF
TGTGCCTGGCGGGTTGGGGGGGCGCGGGGCTACACCTTC
>TRBJ2-2|TRBD2|TRBV29-1|.
CSAQGGQGLTGELFF
TGCAGCGCCCAGGGAGGGCAGGGTTTAACCGGGGAGCTGTTTTTT
>TRBJ2-7|.|TRBV27|medium-sized
CASSFTSTPYEQYF
TGTGCCAGCAGTTTTACTAGCACTCCCTACGAGCAGTACTTC
>TRBJ1-6|.|TRBV6-5|.
CASRQVRGYNSPLHF
TGTGCCAGCCGCCAGGTACGGGGCTATAATTCACCCCTCCACTTT
>TRBJ1-2|.|TRBV9|.
CASSVAAGENYGYTF
TGTGCCAGCAGCGTAGCGGCAGGGGAAAACTATGGCTACACCTTC
>TRBJ1-4|.|TRBV4-3|few
CASSQTWIGGKLFF
TGCGCCAGCAGCCAAACATGGATTGGTGGGAAACTGTTTTTT
>TRBJ1-1|.|TRBV11-3|few
CASSLYNTEAFF
TGTGCCAGCAGCTTATACAACACTGAAGCTTTCTTT